The present entry profiles one TCR beta chain with its context. The data were produced by immunoSEQ multiplex PCR, yet TCRdb's version contains in-frame clones alone and is incomplete. The table includes under 95,000 clones, 85% to 95% detected once. The entry originates in a study of cytomegalovirus exposure and HLA in healthy donors. Per the germline V gene, CDR1 is SGHRS and CDR2 is YFSETQ. The trim removed 4 bases at V and 2 bases at J, leaving 6 bases unmatched. This CDR3 contains 15 residues. The receptor was derived from a woman younger than 30 in good health and CMV-seronegative. Sequencing was done on a sample of PBMCs. The V gene is TRBV5-1, the J gene TRBJ2-1; TRBD2 matches at 7 bases. In nucleotides, the CDR3 is TGCGCCAGCAGCGTCGGACTAGTGACCTACAATGAGCAGTTCTTC. This encodes CASSVGLVTYNEQFF.